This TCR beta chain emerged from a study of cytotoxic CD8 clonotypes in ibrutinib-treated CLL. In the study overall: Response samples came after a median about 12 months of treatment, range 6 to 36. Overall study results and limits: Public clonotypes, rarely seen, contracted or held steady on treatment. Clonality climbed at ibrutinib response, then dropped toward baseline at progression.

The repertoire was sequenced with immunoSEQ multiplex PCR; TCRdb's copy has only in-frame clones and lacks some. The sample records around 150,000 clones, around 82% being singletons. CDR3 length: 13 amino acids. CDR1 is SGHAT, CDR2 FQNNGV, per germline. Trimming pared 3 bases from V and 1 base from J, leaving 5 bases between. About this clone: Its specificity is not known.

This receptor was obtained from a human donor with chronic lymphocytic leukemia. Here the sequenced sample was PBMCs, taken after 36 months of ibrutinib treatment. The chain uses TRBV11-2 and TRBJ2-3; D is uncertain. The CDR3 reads CASSLGRTDTQYF. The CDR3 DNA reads TGTGCCAGCAGCTTGGGTCGCACAGATACGCAGTATTTT.